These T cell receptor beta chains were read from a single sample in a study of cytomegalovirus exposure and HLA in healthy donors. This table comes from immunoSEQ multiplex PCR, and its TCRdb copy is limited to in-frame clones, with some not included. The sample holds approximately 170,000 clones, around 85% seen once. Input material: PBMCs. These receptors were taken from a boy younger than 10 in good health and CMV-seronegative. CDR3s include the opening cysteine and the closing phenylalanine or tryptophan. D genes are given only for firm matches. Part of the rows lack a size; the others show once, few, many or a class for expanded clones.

CSVDGENTGELFF | TGCAGCGTTGACGGGGAGAACACCGGGGAGCTGTTTTTT | TRBJ2-2 | - | - | TRBV29-1
CAIRRPGTSGSTQYF | TGTGCCATCAGGAGGCCGGGGACTAGCGGGAGCACGCAGTATTTT | TRBJ2-3 | - | TRBD2 | TRBV10-3
CASSRTSGGDQGTQYF | TGTGCCAGCTCAAGAACTAGCGGGGGCGACCAGGGTACGCAGTATTTT | TRBJ2-3 | - | TRBD2 | TRBV18
CASSHARTDSYEQYF | TGTGCCAGCAGCCACGCTCGGACAGACTCCTACGAGCAGTACTTC | TRBJ2-7 | - | - | TRBV28
CASRGTSGRRETQYF | TGTGCCAGCAGAGGGACTAGCGGGAGAAGAGAGACCCAGTACTTC | TRBJ2-5 | - | TRBD2 | TRBV2
CASSELGGRMNTEAFF | TGTGCCAGCAGTGAGCTCGGGGGGAGAATGAACACTGAAGCTTTCTTT | TRBJ1-1 | - | - | TRBV25-1
CASSRSALAFDNSPLHF | TGCGCCAGCAGTCGAAGTGCCTTGGCCTTTGATAATTCACCCCTCCACTTT | TRBJ1-6 | - | - | TRBV5-1
CASSLLSGSTDTQYF | TGCGCCAGCAGCTTGTTGTCGGGGAGCACAGATACGCAGTATTTT | TRBJ2-3 | - | - | TRBV5-1
CAWREGARTEAFF | TGTGCCTGGAGGGAGGGGGCCAGAACTGAAGCTTTCTTT | TRBJ1-1 | - | TRBD1 | TRBV30
CASRARDSLLTDTQYF | TGTGCCAGCAGAGCCCGCGACAGCCTTCTCACAGATACGCAGTATTTT | TRBJ2-3 | - | - | TRBV2
CASSRFGQPQHF | TGTGCCAGCAGCCGCTTCGGGCAGCCCCAGCATTTT | TRBJ1-5 | - | - | TRBV7-9
CSVGTGVEQPQHF | TGCAGCGTCGGGACAGGGGTCGAGCAGCCCCAGCATTTT | TRBJ1-5 | - | TRBD1 | TRBV29-1
CASSTGQGSNTGELFF | TGCGCCAGCAGCACAGGACAGGGGTCGAACACCGGGGAGCTGTTTTTT | TRBJ2-2 | few | TRBD1 | TRBV5-1
CASSQVGGQSYEQYF | TGTGCCAGCAGCCAAGTTGGGGGACAGTCCTACGAGCAGTACTTC | TRBJ2-7 | - | TRBD1 | TRBV14
CASSPGLAGVGEQFF | TGTGCCAGCAGCCCTGGACTAGCGGGAGTGGGTGAGCAGTTCTTC | TRBJ2-1 | once | TRBD2 | TRBV11-3
CAWQQGSSSNQPQHF | TGTGCCTGGCAACAGGGCTCTAGTAGCAATCAGCCCCAGCATTTT | TRBJ1-5 | - | - | TRBV30
CASSFLGTGQNGYTF | TGTGCCAGTAGTTTCCTCGGGACAGGTCAGAATGGCTACACCTTC | TRBJ1-2 | - | TRBD1 | TRBV19
CASSPGTSYGYTF | TGTGCCAGCTCCCCTGGGACTTCATATGGCTACACCTTC | TRBJ1-2 | few | - | TRBV18
CATRPQGSGSPLHF | TGTGCCACCCGCCCCCAGGGGAGCGGTTCACCCCTCCACTTT | TRBJ1-6 | - | - | TRBV10-3
CASSFGDRSPQETQYF | TGCGCCAGCAGCTTCGGGGACAGGAGTCCCCAAGAGACCCAGTACTTC | TRBJ2-5 | - | TRBD1 | TRBV5-1
CASSLAGLEWSPHYGYTF | TGCGCCAGCAGCTTGGCCGGTCTGGAGTGGAGCCCCCACTATGGCTACACCTTC | TRBJ1-2 | - | - | TRBV5-1
CASSGPLGQGADTQYF | TGTGCCAGCAGTGGACCGTTGGGACAGGGGGCAGATACGCAGTATTTT | TRBJ2-3 | - | TRBD1 | TRBV28
CAISKGGSSYNEQFF | TGTGCCATCAGCAAGGGAGGGAGCTCCTACAATGAGCAGTTCTTC | TRBJ2-1 | - | TRBD2 | TRBV10-3
CASSEDSKVGYTF | TGTGCCAGCAGTGAGGACAGCAAGGTTGGCTACACCTTC | TRBJ1-2 | - | - | TRBV25-1
CASRTQGRGPNTGELFF | TGTGCCAGCAGGACTCAAGGGCGGGGCCCGAACACCGGGGAGCTGTTTTTT | TRBJ2-2 | - | - | TRBV16
CASSNPSQGNTIYF | TGTGCCAGCAGCAATCCATCACAGGGAAACACCATATATTTT | TRBJ1-3 | - | - | TRBV7-3
CASSQGLVPYNEQFF | TGTGCCAGCAGCCAGGGACTGGTACCCTACAATGAGCAGTTCTTC | TRBJ2-1 | - | - | TRBV7-7
CASSPRQGDNYGYTF | TGTGCCAGCAGCCCAAGACAGGGGGATAACTATGGCTACACCTTC | TRBJ1-2 | - | TRBD1 | TRBV7-9
CASSLTGGGGHEQYF | TGTGCCAGCAGCTTAACTGGGGGGGGAGGACACGAGCAGTACTTC | TRBJ2-7 | - | TRBD2 | TRBV7-3
CASTGQIYGYTF | TGTGCCAGCACGGGACAGATCTATGGCTACACCTTC | TRBJ1-2 | once | TRBD1 | TRBV28
CASSPNDWMLLQETQYF | TGTGCCAGCTCACCAAATGACTGGATGCTTTTGCAAGAGACCCAGTACTTC | TRBJ2-5 | - | - | TRBV18
CASSQEGASGYTF | TGTGCCAGCAGCCAAGAGGGGGCGAGTGGCTACACCTTC | TRBJ1-2 | - | TRBD1 | TRBV7-9
CASSPQSGTVYEQYF | TGTGCCAGCAGTCCCCAATCCGGGACAGTCTACGAGCAGTACTTC | TRBJ2-7 | - | TRBD1 | TRBV28
CASSQGMTGAHEQFF | TGTGCCAGCAGCCAAGGAATGACAGGGGCACATGAGCAGTTCTTC | TRBJ2-1 | - | TRBD1 | TRBV14
CASRGDSQETQYF | TGTGCCAGCAGGGGGGACAGCCAAGAGACCCAGTACTTC | TRBJ2-5 | - | TRBD1 | TRBV2
CSVEDTLGQGYNEQFF | TGCAGCGTTGAAGATACCCTGGGACAGGGGTACAATGAGCAGTTCTTC | TRBJ2-1 | - | TRBD1 | TRBV29-1
CASSQGLAGLSSYEQYF | TGTGCCAGCAGCCAGGGACTAGCGGGATTAAGCTCCTACGAGCAGTACTTC | TRBJ2-7 | - | TRBD2 | TRBV7-2
CASGTIGGLAGVRRTDTQYF | TGTGCCAGCGGAACTATCGGCGGGCTAGCGGGAGTTCGGCGCACAGATACGCAGTATTTT | TRBJ2-3 | - | TRBD2 | TRBV4-2
CASSLTANTEAFF | TGTGCCAGCAGCCTAACAGCGAACACTGAAGCTTTCTTT | TRBJ1-1 | - | - | TRBV28
CASSYLPRGNTEAFF | TGTGCCAGCAGTTACTTACCCAGGGGGAACACTGAAGCTTTCTTT | TRBJ1-1 | - | - | TRBV6-5
CASSPQTGMEQYF | TGTGCCAGCAGCCCCCAGACAGGTATGGAGCAGTACTTC | TRBJ2-7 | - | - | TRBV7-2
CASSRIFGLQETQYF | TGTGCCAGCAGTCGCATATTCGGTCTGCAAGAGACCCAGTACTTC | TRBJ2-5 | - | - | TRBV28
CASSLSQGQETQYF | TGTGCCAGCAGTTTATCTCAGGGCCAAGAGACCCAGTACTTC | TRBJ2-5 | once | - | TRBV27
CASSLISGFLAGVGETQYF | TGTGCCAGCAGTTTGATTTCGGGGTTCTTGGCGGGAGTTGGGGAGACCCAGTACTTC | TRBJ2-5 | - | TRBD2 | TRBV28
CASSLRVAGEDEQFF | TGTGCCAGCAGTTTAAGGGTAGCGGGAGAGGATGAGCAGTTCTTC | TRBJ2-1 | - | TRBD2 | TRBV28
CASSPTTGSLRVETQYF | TGTGCCAGCAGTCCCACGACAGGCTCATTGCGTGTCGAGACCCAGTACTTC | TRBJ2-5 | once | - | TRBV25-1
CASRETGYNEQFF | TGTGCCAGCAGAGAAACAGGGTACAATGAGCAGTTCTTC | TRBJ2-1 | - | - | TRBV6-5
CASSHLRLFKGTEAFF | TGCGCCAGCAGCCACCTGAGACTGTTCAAGGGGACTGAAGCTTTCTTT | TRBJ1-1 | few | - | TRBV4-1
CASSTTRIAKNIQYF | TGTGCCAGCAGTACCACGCGGATAGCCAAAAACATTCAGTACTTC | TRBJ2-4 | - | - | TRBV6-1
CASSLSGANVLTF | TGCGCCAGCAGTCTTTCTGGGGCCAACGTCCTGACTTTC | TRBJ2-6 | once | - | TRBV5-1
CASTHYPQGEYYGYTF | TGTGCCAGCACCCACTATCCACAGGGGGAGTACTATGGCTACACCTTC | TRBJ1-2 | - | TRBD1 | TRBV27
CASSPGTSGTGELFF | TGTGCTAGCAGCCCCGGGACTAGCGGCACCGGGGAGCTGTTTTTT | TRBJ2-2 | - | TRBD2 | TRBV7-7
CASSRDYNEQFF | TGTGCCAGCAGCCGGGACTACAATGAGCAGTTCTTC | TRBJ2-1 | once | - | TRBV11-1
CASSPTGSLGQPQHF | TGTGCCAGCAGTCCTACAGGGTCGTTGGGTCAGCCCCAGCATTTT | TRBJ1-5 | - | - | TRBV6-6
CASSLWTGDAVLYGYTF | TGTGCCAGCAGTTTATGGACAGGGGACGCGGTCCTCTATGGCTACACCTTC | TRBJ1-2 | - | TRBD1 | TRBV28
CASSLGGSTYEQYF | TGTGCCAGCAGCTTAGGGGGCAGTACCTACGAGCAGTACTTC | TRBJ2-7 | few | - | TRBV7-9
CASSLGGTLEETQYF | TGTGCCAGCAGCTTGGGCGGGACTTTAGAGGAGACCCAGTACTTC | TRBJ2-5 | - | - | TRBV5-6
CSGGWSATNEKLFF | TGCAGCGGAGGATGGAGCGCAACTAATGAAAAACTGTTTTTT | TRBJ1-4 | once | - | TRBV29-1
CASRKPGSGNTIYF | TGTGCCAGCAGGAAACCAGGTTCTGGAAACACCATATATTTT | TRBJ1-3 | - | - | TRBV28